Presented here are 5 T cell receptor beta chains from one specimen sequenced in a study of identical twins (dated by TCRdb to the mid-2010s). Libraries were prepared through 5' RACE. TCRdb records Illumina HiSeq 2000 as the sequencer. TCRdb reprocessed the public reads (quality trimming at Q25 with fastp, clone calling with MiXCR) and kept in-frame beta chains. CDR3 protein duplicates are merged, each entry listing the most common genes and DNA. The sample has some 590,000 distinct CDR3 sequences on record, over 8.5% of them singletons. The ten largest clones add up to under 3% of the sample. These data also featured in a second study, about yellow fever vaccine responses in identical twins.

Sequenced material: PBMCs. The receptors were sampled from a woman aged 18-29 years in good health.

The rearrangement links TRBV5-1 to TRBJ2-5; maybe TRBD2 (7 bases). There are 16 residues in the CDR3. The germline V and J ends were trimmed by 4 bases and 1 base, with 17 bases remaining between them. The V gene's germline CDR1 is SGHRS and CDR2 YFSETQ. The CDR3 region has the DNA TGCGCCAGCAGCCCTCTGGGGGGGGCGCCCCAAGAGACCCAGTACTTC. Amino acid sequence: CASSPLGGAPQETQYF.

This chain joins TRBV7-2 and TRBJ1-5; D not resolved. Germline loops: CDR1 SGHTA, CDR2 FQGNSA. V dropped 1 base and J dropped 7 bases, with 11 bases sitting between them. The CDR3 consists of 14 residues. CDR3 sequence reads: CASSLDRSVQPQHF. CDR3 sequence (DNA): TGTGCCAGCAGCTTAGACCGGTCCGTGCAGCCCCAGCATTTT.

This clonotype was seen many times. The rearrangement links TRBV5-1 to TRBJ2-5; D unresolved. Per germline, CDR1 SGHRS and CDR2 YFSETQ. The CDR3 length is 17 residues. V lost 4 bases to trimming and J lost 2 bases, with 21 bases between them. CDR3 sequence: CASSPGRLGAAQETQYF. CDR3 DNA sequence: TGCGCCAGCAGCCCCGGAAGACTGGGTGCGGCTCAAGAGACCCAGTACTTC.

This chain joins TRBV24-1 and TRBJ2-2, with D hard to call. The CDR3 totals 13 residues. Germline loops: CDR1 KGHDR, CDR2 SFDVKD. V was shortened by 0 bases and J by 6 bases, with 4 bases between the two germline ends. For the CDR3, the DNA is TGTGCCACCAGTGATTTGGGGGCCGGGGAGCTGTTTTTT. Translated: CATSDLGAGELFF.

The genes are TRBV10-1 and TRBJ2-3; 12 nucleotides align to TRBD2. Germline V gene sequence: CDR1 WNHNN, CDR2 SYGVQD (reference sequence). The CDR3 sequence is 19 residues long. J was trimmed by 1 base and V by 10 bases; bases with no gene match: 18. CDR3 sequence: CATYLVGEWTSGGTDTQYF. Written as DNA, the CDR3 is TGCGCCACCTATTTAGTCGGGGAATGGACTAGCGGGGGCACAGATACGCAGTATTTT.